This T cell receptor beta chain was profiled in a study of blood T cell repertoires in COVID-19. Study background: COVID-19 samples collected from the United States, Italy and Spain covered acute and convalescent phases.

There are 15 residues in the CDR3. The V gene lost 2 bases and the J gene lost 3 bases, with 11 bases spanning the gap. Germline V gene lookup returns CDR1 SGHTA and CDR2 FQGTGA. Per the authors' pipeline: Reference gene primers were amplified, and this amplification served to estimate nucleated cell counts. Measured with immunoSEQ multiplex PCR; TCRdb has only the in-frame clones, and not every one. That table is the source of V, J and clone size, and D and trimming were worked out from the DNA. The sample includes 100,000 to 150,000 clones, 84% seen only once; the top ten take more than 1.3%. The rearrangement links TRBV7-3 to TRBJ2-1, with D hard to call. The sequence was obtained from a man aged 60 to 75 with acute or convalescent COVID-19. The sample consisted of peripheral blood. The CDR3 sequence is CASSLDNRDYNEQFF. The CDR3 region has the DNA TGTGCCAGCAGCTTAGATAACAGAGACTACAATGAGCAGTTCTTC.